This is a list of T cell receptor beta chains from one sample in a study of tumor and adjacent non-tumor tissue in lung cancer. TCRdb redid the calling of the multiplex PCR reads with MiXCR, one entry per CDR3 protein. This sample has some 120,000 distinct CDR3 sequences, with 60% to 70% found just once. Material for sequencing was lung tumor tissue. Every receptor here comes from a man aged 30 to 39 with non-small cell lung cancer. Each CDR3 is given with its conserved first and last residue. The order of the fields is V gene, J gene, D gene, clone size, CDR3 DNA, CDR3 protein. A D gene is named only where the DNA matches it firmly. Not every row has a clone size; where given, it reads once, few, many or a size class.

v_call: TRBV20-1; j_call: TRBJ2-3; d_call: .; clone_size: .; cdr3_nt: TGCAGTGCCCCGGGACGGGTTACTTCAGATACGCAGTATTTT; cdr3_aa: CSAPGRVTSDTQYF
v_call: TRBV4-3; j_call: TRBJ2-2; d_call: TRBD1; clone_size: .; cdr3_nt: TGTGCCAGCAGCCAAGAACCAGGGGGCCCCAGCAACGGGGAGCTGTTTTTT; cdr3_aa: CASSQEPGGPSNGELFF
v_call: TRBV12-3/TRBV12-4; j_call: TRBJ2-2; d_call: TRBD1; clone_size: many; cdr3_nt: TGTGCCAGCAGTTTAGGACAGGGTCGCACCGGGGAGCTGTTTTTT; cdr3_aa: CASSLGQGRTGELFF
v_call: TRBV5-6; j_call: TRBJ2-3; d_call: .; clone_size: .; cdr3_nt: TGTGCCAGCAGCTTGTACGTACCTTGCACAGATACGCAATATTTT; cdr3_aa: CASSLYVPCTDTQYF
v_call: TRBV20-1; j_call: TRBJ1-1; d_call: .; clone_size: many; cdr3_nt: TGCAGTGCTAACACCTTCGAGGGGCTTGGCACTGAAGCTTTCTTT; cdr3_aa: CSANTFEGLGTEAFF
v_call: TRBV20-1; j_call: TRBJ2-5; d_call: TRBD2; clone_size: .; cdr3_nt: TGCAGTGCTAGGACGGGGGGTGGAGGGACCCAGTACTTC; cdr3_aa: CSARTGGGGTQYF
v_call: TRBV20-1; j_call: TRBJ2-3; d_call: TRBD2; clone_size: .; cdr3_nt: TGCAGTGCTAGAGATATGAAAGCGGGAAATCAGCCCCAGTATTTT; cdr3_aa: CSARDMKAGNQPQYF
v_call: TRBV6-1; j_call: TRBJ2-1; d_call: .; clone_size: .; cdr3_nt: TGTGCCAGCATGAGTCGGGCTAGCGCCGTCCAGGAGGGCTACAATGAGCGGTTCTTC; cdr3_aa: CASMSRASAVQEGYNERFF
v_call: TRBV11-3; j_call: TRBJ2-1; d_call: .; clone_size: medium-sized; cdr3_nt: TGTGCCAGCAGTCCCAGTCCCCTCTACAATGAGCAGTTCTTC; cdr3_aa: CASSPSPLYNEQFF
v_call: TRBV11-2; j_call: TRBJ2-7; d_call: .; clone_size: .; cdr3_nt: TGTGCCAACAACTTAGAGCTGGAGGGGGAACAGTACTTC; cdr3_aa: CANNLELEGEQYF
v_call: TRBV6-2/TRBV6-3; j_call: TRBJ2-1; d_call: .; clone_size: .; cdr3_nt: TGTGCCAGCAGCGTCACAGGGTCCAGTGAGCAGTTCTTC; cdr3_aa: CASSVTGSSEQFF
v_call: TRBV6-2/TRBV6-3; j_call: TRBJ2-3; d_call: .; clone_size: many; cdr3_nt: TGTGCCAGCAGTTTACAGGGAACCACAGATACGCAGTATTTT; cdr3_aa: CASSLQGTTDTQYF
v_call: TRBV20-1; j_call: TRBJ1-1; d_call: .; clone_size: .; cdr3_nt: TGCAGTACCCCCGACCCCCACATGAACACTGAAGCTTTCTTT; cdr3_aa: CSTPDPHMNTEAFF
v_call: TRBV7-8; j_call: TRBJ2-5; d_call: TRBD2; clone_size: few; cdr3_nt: TGTGCCAGCAGCTTCTTATTGACTAGCGGGGGGGCCAGTGAAGAGACCCAGTACTTC; cdr3_aa: CASSFLLTSGGASEETQYF